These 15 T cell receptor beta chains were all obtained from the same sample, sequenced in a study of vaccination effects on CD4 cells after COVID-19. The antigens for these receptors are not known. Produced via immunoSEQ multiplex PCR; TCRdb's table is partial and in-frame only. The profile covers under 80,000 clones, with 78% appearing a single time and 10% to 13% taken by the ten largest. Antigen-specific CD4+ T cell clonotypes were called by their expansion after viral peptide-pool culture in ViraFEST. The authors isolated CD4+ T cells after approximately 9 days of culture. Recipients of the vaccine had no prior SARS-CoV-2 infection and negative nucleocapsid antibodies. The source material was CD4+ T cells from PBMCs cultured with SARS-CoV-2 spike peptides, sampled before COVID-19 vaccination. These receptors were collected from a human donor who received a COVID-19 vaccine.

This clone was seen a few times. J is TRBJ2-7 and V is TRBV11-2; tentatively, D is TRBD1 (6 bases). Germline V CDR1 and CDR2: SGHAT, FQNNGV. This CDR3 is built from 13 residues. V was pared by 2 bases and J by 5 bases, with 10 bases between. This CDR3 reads CASSLNRAHEQYV. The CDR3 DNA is TGTGCCAGCAGCTTAAACAGGGCCCACGAGCAGTACGTC.

The CDR3 is CASSRNTGNTIYF. In DNA, the CDR3 is TGTGCCAGCAGCCGTAACACTGGAAACACCATATATTTT. The chain carries TRBV27 and TRBJ1-3, with no clear D. Germline assignment: CDR1 MNHEY and CDR2 SMNVEV (reference sequence). CDR3 size: 13 residues. With 6 bases removed from V and 2 bases from J, the gap between germline ends came to 8 bases.

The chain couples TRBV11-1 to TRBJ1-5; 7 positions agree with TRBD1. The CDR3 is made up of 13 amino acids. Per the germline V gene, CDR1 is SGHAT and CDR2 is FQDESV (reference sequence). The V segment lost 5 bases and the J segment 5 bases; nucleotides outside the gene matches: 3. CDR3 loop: CASSKDRDQPQHF. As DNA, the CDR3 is TGTGCCAGCAGCAAAGACAGGGATCAGCCCCAGCATTTT.

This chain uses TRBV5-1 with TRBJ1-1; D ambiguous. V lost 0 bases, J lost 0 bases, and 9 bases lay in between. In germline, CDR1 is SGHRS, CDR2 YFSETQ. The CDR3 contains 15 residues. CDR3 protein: CASSLGRVMNTEAFF. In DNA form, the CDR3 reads TGCGCCAGCAGCTTGGGAAGGGTCATGAACACTGAAGCTTTCTTT.

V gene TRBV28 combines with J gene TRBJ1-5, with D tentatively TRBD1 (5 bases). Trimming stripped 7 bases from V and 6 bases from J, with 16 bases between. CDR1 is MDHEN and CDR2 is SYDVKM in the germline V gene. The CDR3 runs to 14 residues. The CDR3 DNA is TGTGCCAGCACCCCATCCGCCGACAGTCAGCCCCAGCATTTT. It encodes CASTPSADSQPQHF.

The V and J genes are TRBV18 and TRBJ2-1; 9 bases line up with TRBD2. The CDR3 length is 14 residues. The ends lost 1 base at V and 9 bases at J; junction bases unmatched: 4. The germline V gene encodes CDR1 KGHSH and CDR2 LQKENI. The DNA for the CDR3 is TGTGCCAGCTCACCACGCGGGGGGGTCGGTGAGCAGTTCTTC. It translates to CASSPRGGVGEQFF.

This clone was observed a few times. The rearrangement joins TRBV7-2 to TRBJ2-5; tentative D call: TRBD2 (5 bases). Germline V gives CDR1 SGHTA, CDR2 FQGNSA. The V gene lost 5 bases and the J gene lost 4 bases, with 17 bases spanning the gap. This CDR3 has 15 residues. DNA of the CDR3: TGTGCCAGCAGCCCCCAATGGTACCGGGGAGAGACCCAGTACTTC. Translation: CASSPQWYRGETQYF.

The DNA for the CDR3 is TGTGCCACCAGCAGAGATCTTGGACGGGGCGGGGTCTCAGATACGCAGTATTTT. Residues: CATSRDLGRGGVSDTQYF. The J gene is TRBJ2-3, the V gene TRBV15; tentative D call: TRBD2 (6 bases). The germline gives CDR1 LNHNV, CDR2 YYDKDF (reference sequence). The CDR3 is 18 amino acids. V shed 0 bases and J shed 4 bases, with 20 bases lying between them.

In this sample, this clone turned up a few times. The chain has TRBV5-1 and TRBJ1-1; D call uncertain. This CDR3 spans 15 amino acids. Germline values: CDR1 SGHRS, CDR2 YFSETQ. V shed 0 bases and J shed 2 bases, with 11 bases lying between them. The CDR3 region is CASSLVVRSNTEAFF. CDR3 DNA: TGCGCCAGCAGCTTGGTCGTACGGAGTAACACTGAAGCTTTCTTT. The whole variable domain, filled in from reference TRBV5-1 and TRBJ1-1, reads KAGVTQTPRYLIKTRGQQVTLSCSPISGHRSVSWYQQTPGQGLQFLFEYFSETQRNKGNFPGRFSGRQFSNSRSEMNVSTLELGDSALYLCASSLVVRSNTEAFFGQGTRLTVV.

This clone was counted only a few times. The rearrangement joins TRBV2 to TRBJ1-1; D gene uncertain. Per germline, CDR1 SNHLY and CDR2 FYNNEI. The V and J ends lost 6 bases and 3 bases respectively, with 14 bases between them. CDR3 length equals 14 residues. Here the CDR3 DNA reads TGTGCCAGCAGGGCAACGGAGTTGGACACTGAAGCTTTCTTT. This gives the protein CASRATELDTEAFF.

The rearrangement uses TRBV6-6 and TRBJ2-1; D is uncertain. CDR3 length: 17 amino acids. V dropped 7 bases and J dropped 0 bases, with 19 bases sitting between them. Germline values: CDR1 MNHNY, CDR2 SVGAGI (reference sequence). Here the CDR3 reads CASKRSQTVSSYNEQFF. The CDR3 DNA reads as TGTGCCAGCAAGCGATCCCAAACGGTGAGCTCCTACAATGAGCAGTTCTTC.

CDR3 in DNA: TGTGCCAGTAGTATAATTCCAGATACTAACTATGGCTACACCTTC. Its translation is CASSIIPDTNYGYTF. The V and J genes are TRBV19 and TRBJ1-2; D uncertain. V dropped 2 bases and J dropped 0 bases, with 10 bases sitting between them. Germline V gives CDR1 LNHDA, CDR2 SQIVND (reference sequence). CDR3 length equals 15 residues.

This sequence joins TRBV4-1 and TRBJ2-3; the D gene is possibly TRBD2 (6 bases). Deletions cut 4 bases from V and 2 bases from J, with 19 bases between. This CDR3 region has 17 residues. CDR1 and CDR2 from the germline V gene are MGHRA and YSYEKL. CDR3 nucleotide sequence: TGCGCCAGCAGCCTCCGGCCGATGGGGACTTTCACAGATACGCAGTATTTT. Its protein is CASSLRPMGTFTDTQYF.

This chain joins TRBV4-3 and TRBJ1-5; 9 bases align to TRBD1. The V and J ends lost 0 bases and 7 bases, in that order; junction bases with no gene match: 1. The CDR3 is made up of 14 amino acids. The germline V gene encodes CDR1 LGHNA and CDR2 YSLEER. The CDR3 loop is CASSQETGGQPQHF. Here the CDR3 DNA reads TGCGCCAGCAGCCAAGAGACAGGGGGGCAGCCCCAGCATTTT.

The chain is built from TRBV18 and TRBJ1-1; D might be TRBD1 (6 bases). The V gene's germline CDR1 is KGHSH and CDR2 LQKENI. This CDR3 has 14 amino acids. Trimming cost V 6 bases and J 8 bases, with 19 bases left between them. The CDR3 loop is CASSMTTADSEAFF. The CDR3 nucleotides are TGTGCCAGCTCGATGACGACCGCGGACAGCGAAGCTTTCTTT.